This TCR beta chain was sequenced in a study of blood T cell repertoires in COVID-19. Overall study: The origin of the acute and convalescent COVID-19 samples was the United States, Italy and Spain. T cells, B-cell-depleted T cells, or PBMCs provided the cDNA or gDNA that served as material.

Original processing notes: It was from reference gene primer amplification that nucleated cell counts were estimated. Produced via immunoSEQ multiplex PCR; TCRdb's table is partial and in-frame only. Clonal size and the V and J genes are those of that table, whereas D and trimming came from the DNA. The profile covers about 85,000 clones, with approximately 79% appearing a single time and approximately 10% taken by the ten largest. This clone was counted once. The receptor was derived from a man aged 70-80 years with acute or convalescent COVID-19. The sample taken for sequencing was peripheral blood.

The CDR3 DNA is TGTGCCAGCAGCCGCGGGACTAGCAGGGAGGCAGATACGCAGTATTTT. This encodes CASSRGTSREADTQYF. The V call is TRBV3-1 (or the pseudogene TRBV3-2), the J call TRBJ2-3, with 9 bases identical to TRBD2. V lost 4 bases, J lost 4 bases, and 9 bases stayed unmatched. CDR3 length: 16 amino acids. Per the germline V gene, CDR1 is LGHDT and CDR2 is YNNKEL (reference sequence).